The 9 T cell receptor delta chains below all came from one sample that was sequenced in a study of γδ T cells in repeated Plasmodium falciparum infection. Vgamma9/Vdelta2+ and Vdelta2-negative gammadelta T cells were flow-sorted from PBMC for bulk sequencing. TCRdb reran clone calling via CATT on the multiplex PCR reads. The table shows tens of thousands of delta-chain clones, with roughly 0.98% occurring only once. The sample was gamma-delta T cells from blood. Receptor source: a pool of human donors (malaria-infected and uninfected, not separated).

This clone was seen a handful of times. A far larger clone is one nucleotide away, so this likely arose from a read error. The same CDR3 can be traced to other DNA sequences in this sample. The chain uses TRDV1 and TRDJ1; tentative D call: TRDD3 (6 bases). TCRdb gives no J gene; it was assigned here by matching the DNA to germline. CDR3 length: 20 residues. Looked up from germline, CDR1 is TSWWSYY and CDR2 is QGS. The CDR3, as DNA: TGTGCTCTTGGGGAAGACTTGAAGGGCTGGGGAATCTATCCCACCGGTAAACTCATCTTT. This codes for CALGEDLKGWGIYPTGKLIF.

In this sample, this clone turned up many times. This DNA's translation differs at residue 10 from TCRdb's protein, which comes from a much larger clone; a read error is likely, and the protein shown is translated from the DNA. The chain joins TRDV2 to TRDJ1; 10 nucleotides agree with TRDD3. Germline values: CDR1 GEAIGNYY, CDR2 EKD. V lost 5 bases to trimming and J lost 2 bases; unmatched junction nucleotides: 10. The CDR3 spans 16 residues. CDR3 residues: CACVNLGDMTTDKLIF. In DNA form, the CDR3 reads TGTGCCTGTGTCAACCTGGGGGATATGACGACCGATAAACTCATCTTT.

The sample holds a few counts of this clone. Since a far larger clone is one base different, this is likely a read error. Additional DNA sequences in this sample encode the identical CDR3. The V and J genes are TRDV1 and TRDJ1; tentatively, D is TRDD3 (5 bases). Trimming left V 1 base short and J 6 bases short, with 15 bases between. The CDR3 is 15 amino acids. The V gene's germline CDR1 is TSWWSYY and CDR2 QGS. The CDR3 sequence: CALGERSVLGNKLIF. Here the CDR3 DNA reads TGTGCTCTTGGGGAACGATCCGTGCTGGGTAATAAACTCATCTTT.

This clone was seen many times. The CDR3 DNA sequence: TGTGCCTGTGACACCGTAAAACTGGGGGATACGCCTCGGTTCACCGATAAACTCATCTTT. This translates into CACDTVKLGDTPRFTDKLIF. The rearrangement joins TRDV2 to TRDJ1; 13 nucleotides align to TRDD3. No J gene is reported in TCRdb; it was inferred here by comparing the DNA with germline. Germline CDR1 is GEAIGNYY and CDR2 is EKD. The CDR3 is 20 amino acids. V dropped 0 bases and J dropped 1; count of bases not matched to a gene: 13.

As for this clone: Only one base separates this from a far larger clonotype, so it likely reflects a read error. Other DNA sequences in this specimen translate into the identical CDR3. The chain carries TRDV2 and TRDJ1; 9 bases agree with TRDD3. Here the J gene came from matching the DNA to germline, since TCRdb omits it. Germline V gene data show CDR1 as GEAIGNYY and CDR2 as EKD. V lost 0 bases, J lost 8 bases, and 12 bases stayed unmatched. The length of the CDR3 is 16 residues. The CDR3 nucleotides read TGTGCCTGTGACACCGCCGAGGGTACTGGGGGAAAAAAACTCATCTTT. Its translation: CACDTAEGTGGKKLIF.

This clone has a handful of counts. A read error likely explains this, since a far larger clone differs by one base. This same CDR3 is encoded by further DNA sequences in the sample. V gene TRDV1 combines with J gene TRDJ1; 8 bases match TRDD3. V dropped 1 base and J dropped 2; count of bases not matched to a gene: 15. Germline V gene lookup returns CDR1 TSWWSYY and CDR2 QGS. The length of the CDR3 is 19 residues. The CDR3 DNA follows: TGTGCTCTTGGGGAACATTACGTCTCGGGGGATATCGATACCGATAAACTCATCTTT. It specifies CALGEHYVSGDIDTDKLIF.

This clone was observed many times. It differs at one base from a far larger clone, so likely a read error. Other nucleotide sequences from this sample produce the same CDR3. The chain uses TRDV2 and TRDJ1; TRDD3 agrees at 13 bases. Per germline, CDR1 GEAIGNYY and CDR2 EKD. The CDR3 has 16 amino acids. CDR3 coding DNA: TGTGCCTGTGACGTACTGGGGGATACGAACACCGACAAACTCATCTTT. Translation: CACDVLGDTNTDKLIF.

This clone was seen many times. TCRdb's listed protein matches a much larger clone and diverges from this DNA's translation at residue 5, likely through a read error; the protein shown comes from the DNA. The gene calls are TRDV2 and TRDJ1; 7 bases line up with TRDD3. Matching the DNA to germline supplied the J gene, which TCRdb does not give. Germline V CDR1 and CDR2: GEAIGNYY, EKD. The ends lost 3 bases at V and 3 bases at J; junction bases unmatched: 12. The CDR3 loop spans 16 amino acids. CDR3 region: CACDAVSAGYSDKLIF. In DNA form, the CDR3 reads TGTGCCTGTGACGCAGTTTCGGCGGGATACTCCGATAAACTCATCTTT.

This clone turned up a few times. Translating this DNA gives a protein that differs at residue 4 from the TCRdb one, which belongs to a much larger clone; a read error is likely, and the protein shown is this translation. This chain joins TRDV2 and TRDJ1; TRDD3 matches at 7 bases. TCRdb does not report a J gene; here it was assigned by matching the DNA to germline references. CDR1 is GEAIGNYY and CDR2 is EKD in the germline V gene. The V gene end was trimmed by 5 bases and the J gene end by 0 bases; junction bases not matched to a gene: 11. CDR3 length equals 16 residues. The CDR3 sequence: CACGSVGELYTDKLIF. DNA of the CDR3: TGTGCCTGTGGCTCGGTGGGGGAATTATACACCGATAAACTCATCTTT.